This T cell receptor (beta chain) was observed in a study of STAT3 mutations in large granular lymphocyte leukemia. Study-level results: Treatment regimens differed across patients between samplings. In about 30% of the 18 patients, new TCR clonotypes emerged after therapy. At least one immunodominant TCR beta clonotype appeared in every T-cell large granular lymphocyte leukemia patient.

Concerning this clone itself: What it binds is unknown.

Per the germline V gene, CDR1 is SGHDT and CDR2 is YYEEEE. V was cut by 1 base and J by 1 base, with 12 bases left in between. The CDR3 length is 15 residues. Measured with immunoSEQ multiplex PCR; TCRdb has only the in-frame clones, and not every one. The sample records 20,000 to 30,000 clones, 94% being singletons. The receptor was isolated from a man aged 40-50 years with T-cell large granular lymphocyte leukemia. Some clones in this sample may be carry-over from other donors' samples. The chain recombines TRBV5-6 with TRBJ2-7; a weak D match, TRBD2 (6 bases). Sample: peripheral blood mononuclear cells. The chain's CDR3 is CASSLWGLGSYEQYF. CDR3 coding DNA: TGTGCCAGCAGCTTGTGGGGACTGGGGTCCTACGAGCAGTACTTC.